These T cell receptor beta chains were read from a single sample in a study of cytomegalovirus exposure and HLA in healthy donors. The repertoire was sequenced with immunoSEQ multiplex PCR; TCRdb's copy has only in-frame clones and lacks some. The table includes around 130,000 clones, over 8% detected once. Sequencing was done on a sample of PBMCs. Receptors were obtained from a man in his forties or fifties in good health and CMV-seronegative. The CDR3 runs from the conserved cysteine through the conserved F or W. Fields, in order: clone size, J gene, D gene, V gene, CDR3 length, CDR3 DNA, CDR3 protein. The D gene is left open where the match is weak. Rows give clone size only sometimes, using once, few, many, or a class for an expanded clone.

>.|TRBJ1-1|TRBD1|TRBV4-1|15
TGCGCCAGCAGCCAGCAACAGGGGGGGAACACTGAAGCTTTCTTT
CASSQQQGGNTEAFF
>few|TRBJ1-5|TRBD1|TRBV6-5|15
TGTGCCAGCAGTCGACAGGGAATGAGCAATCAGCCCCAGCATTTT
CASSRQGMSNQPQHF
>few|TRBJ2-2|.|TRBV28|17
TGTGCCAGCAGTTTAGTCCAAGCGGTAACGAACACCGGGGAGCTGTTTTTT
CASSLVQAVTNTGELFF
>.|TRBJ1-3|.|TRBV19|13
TGTGCCAGCTCTGACATCTCTGGAAACACCATATATTTT
CASSDISGNTIYF
>few|TRBJ1-2|.|TRBV25-1|14
TGTGCCAGCAGGGCCGGTGGGGCTCAGGCTGGCTACACCTTC
CASRAGGAQAGYTF
>few|TRBJ2-7|.|TRBV5-1|14
TGCGCCAGCAGCTTGACTACTTCGATAGGCGAGCAGTACTTC
CASSLTTSIGEQYF
>few|TRBJ1-2|.|TRBV5-1|12
TGCGCCAGCAGCTCAGGGATGGATGGCTACACCTTC
CASSSGMDGYTF
>.|TRBJ1-4|.|TRBV28|15
TGTGCCAGCAGTCACAGGGTCGTATCTAATGAAAAACTGTTTTTT
CASSHRVVSNEKLFF
>.|TRBJ2-2|.|TRBV1|18
TGCACCAGCAGCCAAGAAGGATCGGAGGGAGGGAACACCGGGGAGCTGTTTTTT
CTSSQEGSEGGNTGELFF
>few|TRBJ2-1|TRBD2|TRBV30|17
TGTGCCTGCGGTTTATCTGGGGAGGGGAGCTCCTACAATGAGCAGTTCTTC
CACGLSGEGSSYNEQFF
>.|TRBJ2-2|.|TRBV6-6|11
TGTGCCAGCAGCCTCGCGGGGGAGCTGTTTTTT
CASSLAGELFF
>.|TRBJ1-4|.|TRBV30|15
TGTGCCTGGAGTTACGCCAGGGGTACTAATGAAAAACTGTTTTTT
CAWSYARGTNEKLFF
>few|TRBJ2-7|TRBD1|TRBV27|15
TGTGCCAGCAGTACACGAGGGACAGGTAGAGACGAGCAGTACTTC
CASSTRGTGRDEQYF
>.|TRBJ1-1|.|TRBV21-1|16
TGTGCCAACAGCAAATCCGCCGGGAGGCCCAACACTGAAGCTTTCTTT
CANSKSAGRPNTEAFF
>.|TRBJ2-7|TRBD2|TRBV9|15
TGTGCCAGCAGCCCGGGACTAGCGGAACCCTACGAGCAGTACTTC
CASSPGLAEPYEQYF
>.|TRBJ1-1|.|TRBV19|15
TGTGCCAGTAGTTGGGCAGGTATTATGAACACTGAAGCTTTCTTT
CASSWAGIMNTEAFF
>.|TRBJ1-4|TRBD1|TRBV27|16
TGTGCCAGCAGTCTCACGGGACAGTCAACTAATGAAAAACTGTTTTTT
CASSLTGQSTNEKLFF
>.|TRBJ2-7|.|TRBV7-9|13
TGTGCCAGCAGCTTAGACAGGGCCTACGAGCAGTACTTC
CASSLDRAYEQYF
>few|TRBJ1-1|.|TRBV19|16
TGTGCCAGTAGTCCTTCAGGGGCAAGTATGAACACTGAAGCTTTCTTT
CASSPSGASMNTEAFF
>.|TRBJ2-1|.|TRBV20-1|10
TGCAGTGCTCTAGACTCTCTGCAGTTCTTC
CSALDSLQFF
>few|TRBJ1-1|.|TRBV5-1|14
TGCGCCAGCAGCTTGGCACAGTTGAACACTGAAGCTTTCTTT
CASSLAQLNTEAFF
>few|TRBJ1-2|.|TRBV7-2|13
TGTGCCAGCAGCTTAGCGGGGCAGTCTGGCTACACCTTC
CASSLAGQSGYTF
>.|TRBJ1-3|.|TRBV5-6|16
TGTGCCAGCAGCTCCCCCGGGACACCGGAACGAAACACCATATATTTT
CASSSPGTPERNTIYF
>.|TRBJ2-5|.|TRBV6-5|15
TGTGCCAGCAGTTTAACGAGGAGGGCAGGGGAGACCCAGTACTTC
CASSLTRRAGETQYF
>few|TRBJ1-6|.|TRBV11-2|14
TGTGCCAGCAGCTGGACAGACTATAATTCACCCCTCCACTTT
CASSWTDYNSPLHF